Following are 17 T cell receptor beta chains from one sample sequenced in a study of shared clonotypes between healthy human individuals. This table comes from immunoSEQ multiplex PCR, and its TCRdb copy is limited to in-frame clones, with some not included. The sample consists of roughly 1 million clones, more than 60% of them appearing once. Sequencing was performed on memory CD4+ T cells sorted from blood. Subset in this sample: CD45RA-negative fraction. The receptors come from a man between 18 and 35 years old in good health.

CDR3 sequence: CASSDGQGEAFF. CDR3 DNA sequence: TGTGCCAGCTCAGACGGACAGGGTGAAGCTTTCTTT. The rearrangement links TRBV18 to TRBJ1-1, with 8 positions matching TRBD1. Trimming cost V 5 bases and J 7 bases; bases outside gene matches: 3. Per the germline V gene, CDR1 is KGHSH and CDR2 is LQKENI. The CDR3 length is 12 residues. Full variable domain (missing parts from reference TRBV18 and TRBJ1-1): NAGVMQNPRHLVRRRGQEARLRCSPMKGHSHVYWYRQLPEEGLKFMVYLQKENIIDESGMPKERFSAEFPKEGPSILRIQQVVRGDSAAYFCASSDGQGEAFFGQGTRLTVV.

V gene TRBV5-6 combines with J gene TRBJ2-7; the D gene is possibly TRBD1 (5 bases). V shed 8 bases and J shed 4 bases, with 22 bases lying between them. There are 15 residues in the CDR3. CDR1 and CDR2 from the germline V gene are SGHDT and YYEEEE. CDR3 DNA: TGTGCCAGTTCGATAAGGGGCGGACGAAGATACGAGCAGTACTTC. It codes for CASSIRGGRRYEQYF.

Comment on this clone: The sample contains more than one DNA sequence encoding this CDR3. This chain joins TRBV7-2 and TRBJ2-7; D is undetermined. This CDR3 has 12 residues. Trimming cost V 0 bases and J 3 bases, with 3 bases left between them. Germline assignment: CDR1 SGHTA and CDR2 FQGNSA. This CDR3 reads CASSLANYEQYF. In nucleotides, the CDR3 is TGTGCCAGCAGCTTAGCTAACTACGAGCAGTACTTC.

This chain uses TRBV15 with TRBJ1-1, with a weak D call TRBD1 (5 bases). Germline V lookup: CDR1 LNHNV, CDR2 YYDKDF (reference sequence). Trimming removed 1 base from V and 0 bases from J, with 12 bases in between. This CDR3 has 16 residues. This CDR3 reads CATSRGQQNMNTEAFF. The CDR3 DNA is TGTGCCACCAGCAGAGGACAGCAAAACATGAACACTGAAGCTTTCTTT.

This chain uses TRBV18 with TRBJ2-7, with D perhaps TRBD1 (6 bases). Germline V gives CDR1 KGHSH, CDR2 LQKENI. The ends were cut back, 3 bases at V and 3 bases at J, with 15 bases in the middle. The CDR3 is 15 amino acids. CDR3 protein: CASSPEQGRDYEQYF. The CDR3 DNA is TGTGCCAGCTCACCCGAACAGGGTCGGGACTACGAGCAGTACTTC.

The chain has TRBV5-1 and TRBJ2-5; D unresolved. Trimming removed 0 bases from V and 5 bases from J, with 11 bases in between. Germline V gene lookup returns CDR1 SGHRS and CDR2 YFSETQ. This CDR3 is 14 amino acids long. CDR3 sequence reads: CASSLGHPPETQYF. In DNA form, the CDR3 reads TGCGCCAGCAGCTTGGGCCACCCCCCGGAGACCCAGTACTTC. Variable domain in full (rest from reference TRBV5-1 and TRBJ2-5): KAGVTQTPRYLIKTRGQQVTLSCSPISGHRSVSWYQQTPGQGLQFLFEYFSETQRNKGNFPGRFSGRQFSNSRSEMNVSTLELGDSALYLCASSLGHPPETQYFGPGTRLLVL.

V gene TRBV6-1 combines with J gene TRBJ2-7; D is perhaps TRBD2 (6 bases). CDR3 size: 16 residues. Deletions cut 0 bases from V and 3 bases from J, with 15 bases between. Germline V gives CDR1 MNHNS, CDR2 SASEGT. CDR3 region: CASSEALRRDVYEQYF. The CDR3 DNA sequence: TGTGCCAGCAGTGAAGCGCTTCGGAGGGACGTCTACGAGCAGTACTTC.

This clone was picked up one time. The rearrangement joins TRBV5-4 to TRBJ2-7, with a weak D call TRBD1 (5 bases). V was trimmed by 4 bases and J by 5 bases, leaving 16 bases between them. Germline assignment: CDR1 SGHNT and CDR2 YYREEE (reference sequence). The CDR3 extends over 14 amino acids. The CDR3 region is CASSQGAELHEQYF. The DNA for the CDR3 is TGTGCCAGCAGCCAAGGGGCTGAGCTCCACGAGCAGTACTTC.

The chain links TRBV7-2 to TRBJ2-5; no clear D gene. CDR1 is SGHTA, CDR2 FQGNSA, per germline. Trimming left V 0 bases short and J 0 bases short, with 11 bases between. This CDR3 is built from 16 residues. The CDR3 reads CASSLAVGLYQETQYF. DNA of the CDR3: TGTGCCAGCAGCTTAGCGGTAGGGCTTTACCAAGAGACCCAGTACTTC. Looking up the rest from reference TRBV7-2 and TRBJ2-5 gives the full variable domain: GAGVSQSPSNKVTEKGKDVELRCDPISGHTALYWYRQSLGQGLEFLIYFQGNSAPDKSGLPSDRFSAERTGGSVSTLTIQRTQQEDSAVYLCASSLAVGLYQETQYFGPGTRLLVL.

The chain couples TRBV5-4 to TRBJ2-2, with 13 bases that match TRBD2. CDR1 and CDR2 (germline): SGHNT, YYREEE (reference sequence). The CDR3 length is 18 residues. J gave up 6 bases and V 0 bases, and 8 bases lay outside the gene matches. The CDR3 sequence: CASSLGGLAGAGAGELFF. For the CDR3, the DNA is TGTGCCAGCAGCTTGGGAGGACTAGCGGGGGCTGGGGCCGGGGAGCTGTTTTTT.

The V and J genes are TRBV11-2 and TRBJ1-4, with D hard to call. The V gene's germline CDR1 is SGHAT and CDR2 FQNNGV. The CDR3 loop spans 15 amino acids. V was trimmed by 0 bases and J by 0 bases, leaving 5 bases between them. The CDR3 DNA reads TGTGCCAGCAGCTTAGACGGAGCAACTAATGAAAAACTGTTTTTT. It specifies CASSLDGATNEKLFF.

This clone occurred once. The chain uses TRBV4-3 and TRBJ1-2; D may be TRBD1 (5 bases). The germline V gene encodes CDR1 LGHNA and CDR2 YSLEER. The CDR3 spans 15 residues. Trimming removed 3 bases at V and 6 bases at J, with 17 bases between. The CDR3 DNA follows: TGCGCCAGCAGCCAGGCGGCCGGGACTGGACATGGCTACACCTTC. Its protein product is CASSQAAGTGHGYTF.

The table lists this clone with a count of one. The chain is built from TRBV7-9 and TRBJ2-3, with D tentatively TRBD2 (5 bases). Between the trimmed V and J ends, which lost 5 bases and 2 bases, there was a span of 14 bases. The germline V gene encodes CDR1 SEHNR and CDR2 FQNEAQ (reference sequence). CDR3 size: 15 residues. The CDR3 reads CASSPRGSHTDTQYF. CDR3 DNA: TGTGCCAGCAGCCCACGTGGGAGTCACACAGATACGCAGTATTTT.

As regards this clone: In the same sample, other DNA sequences code for this CDR3. CDR3 sequence: CASSEARGRPDTQYF. The CDR3 nucleotides are TGTGCCAGCAGTGAAGCACGCGGGAGGCCAGATACGCAGTATTTT. V is TRBV2 and J is TRBJ2-3; TRBD2 agrees at 8 bases. CDR3 length equals 15 residues. J gave up 4 bases and V 0 bases, and 3 bases lay outside the gene matches. CDR1 and CDR2 (germline): SNHLY, FYNNEI.

This chain links TRBV4-1 with TRBJ2-5; the match to TRBD1 covers 9 bases. CDR3 size: 14 residues. CDR1 and CDR2 from the germline V gene are MGHRA and YSYEKL. Trimming took 3 bases from V and 4 from J; bases not matched to a gene: 3. The CDR3 spells CASSHVGQGETQYF. The CDR3 DNA reads TGCGCCAGCAGCCACGTGGGACAGGGAGAGACCCAGTACTTC.

V gene TRBV15 combines with J gene TRBJ2-7; D is uncertain. Trimming cost V 0 bases and J 1 base, with 10 bases left between them. The germline V gene has CDR1 LNHNV and CDR2 YYDKDF (reference sequence). This CDR3 spans 15 amino acids. Written as DNA, the CDR3 is TGTGCCACCAGCAGAGATGGCAGTGGGTCCTACGAGCAGTACTTC. Encoded protein: CATSRDGSGSYEQYF.

V is TRBV5-5 and J is TRBJ2-7; D may correspond to TRBD1 or TRBD2 (5 bases each). There are 18 residues in the CDR3. Trimming took 5 bases from V and 0 from J, leaving 24 bases between them. Per germline, CDR1 SGHKS and CDR2 YYEKEE (reference sequence). CDR3 region: CASSFTYSGTANSYEQYF. CDR3 sequence (DNA): TGTGCCAGCAGTTTCACCTACTCCGGGACGGCCAACTCCTACGAGCAGTACTTC.